The subject of this entry is one T cell receptor beta chain. Its cognate antigen is unknown. The sample is drawn from a study of shared clonotypes between healthy human individuals. Study-level findings and limits: Of the naive CD4 clonotypes, roughly 5.2% were shared across several donors. There were few donors, and this limited the genetic and exposure-history diversity represented.

The data were produced by immunoSEQ multiplex PCR, yet TCRdb's version contains in-frame clones alone and is incomplete. The sample contains 2 million to 2.5 million clones, 85% to 95% of which appear only once. Terminally differentiated effector memory CD45RA+ cells were excluded from the naive CD8 cells, which were CD45RO-negative and positively selected for CCR7. Donors, healthy HIV-negative adults, lacked recent acute infections or vaccinations. Germline V lookup: CDR1 SGDLS, CDR2 YYNGEE. The CDR3 covers 12 residues. The sequenced material came from naive CD8+ T cells from PBMCs. This TCR was sampled from a young man in good health. Some clones in this sample may be carry-over from other donors' samples. The genes are TRBV9 and TRBJ2-7; TRBD2 agrees at 10 bases. CDR3 in amino acids: CVLAGALYEQYF. The DNA of the CDR3 is TGTGTCCTAGCGGGAGCCCTATACGAGCAGTACTTC. The entire variable domain, with the rest obtained from reference TRBV9 and TRBJ2-7, is as follows: DSGVTQTPKHLITATGQRVTLRCSPRSGDLSVYWYQQSLDQGLQFLIQYYNGEERAKGNILERFSAQQFPDLHSELNLSSLELGDSALYFCVLAGALYEQYFGPGTRLTVT.